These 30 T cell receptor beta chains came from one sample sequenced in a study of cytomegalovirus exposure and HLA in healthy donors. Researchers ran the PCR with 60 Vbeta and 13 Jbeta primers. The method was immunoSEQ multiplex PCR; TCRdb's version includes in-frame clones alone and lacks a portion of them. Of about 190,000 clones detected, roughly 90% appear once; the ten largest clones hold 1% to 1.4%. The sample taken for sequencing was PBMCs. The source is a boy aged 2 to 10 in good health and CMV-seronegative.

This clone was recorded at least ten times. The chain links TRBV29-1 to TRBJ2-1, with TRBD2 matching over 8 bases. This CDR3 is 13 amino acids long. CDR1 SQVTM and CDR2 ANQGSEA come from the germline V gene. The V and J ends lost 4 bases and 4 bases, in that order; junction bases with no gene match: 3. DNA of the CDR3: TGCAGCGTTGTCCGGGAGGGTTACAATGAGCAGTTCTTC. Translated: CSVVREGYNEQFF.

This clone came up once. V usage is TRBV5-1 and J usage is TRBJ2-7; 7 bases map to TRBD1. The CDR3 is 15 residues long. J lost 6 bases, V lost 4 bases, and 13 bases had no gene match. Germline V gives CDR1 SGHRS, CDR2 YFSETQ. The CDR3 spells CASSREPGGTSEQYF. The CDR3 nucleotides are TGCGCCAGCAGCCGAGAGCCAGGGGGAACGAGCGAGCAGTACTTC. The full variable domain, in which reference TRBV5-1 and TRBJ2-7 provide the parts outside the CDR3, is KAGVTQTPRYLIKTRGQQVTLSCSPISGHRSVSWYQQTPGQGLQFLFEYFSETQRNKGNFPGRFSGRQFSNSRSEMNVSTLELGDSALYLCASSREPGGTSEQYFGPGTRLTVT.

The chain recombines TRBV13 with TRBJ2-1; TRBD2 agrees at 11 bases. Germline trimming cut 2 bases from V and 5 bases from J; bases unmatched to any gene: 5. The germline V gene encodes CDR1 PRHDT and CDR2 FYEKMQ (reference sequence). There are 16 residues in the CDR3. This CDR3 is CASSLRGTSGHNEQFF. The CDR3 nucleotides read TGTGCCAGCAGCTTACGGGGGACTAGCGGACACAATGAGCAGTTCTTC.

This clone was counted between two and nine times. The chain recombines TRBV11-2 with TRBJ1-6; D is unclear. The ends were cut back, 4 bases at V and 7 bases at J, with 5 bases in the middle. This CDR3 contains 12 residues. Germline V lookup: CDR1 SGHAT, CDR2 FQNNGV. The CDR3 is CASSSQNSPLHF. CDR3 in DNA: TGTGCCAGCAGCTCCCAGAATTCACCCCTCCACTTT.

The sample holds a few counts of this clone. The DNA for the CDR3 is TGTGCCAGCAGCTTATTTGGGCAGGGCCACGGAAAACTGTTTTTT. It is translated as CASSLFGQGHGKLFF. The rearrangement uses TRBV5-6 and TRBJ1-4; TRBD1 is a possible D gene (5 bases). This CDR3 is built from 15 residues. Germline V CDR1 and CDR2: SGHDT, YYEEEE. The V and J ends lost 2 bases and 10 bases respectively, with 18 bases between them.

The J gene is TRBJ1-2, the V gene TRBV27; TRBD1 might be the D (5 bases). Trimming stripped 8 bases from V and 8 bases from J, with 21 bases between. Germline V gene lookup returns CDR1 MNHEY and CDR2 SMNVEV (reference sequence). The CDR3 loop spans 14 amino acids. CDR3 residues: CASLKQGTSEGYTF. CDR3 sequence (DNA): TGTGCCAGCCTCAAACAAGGGACTTCAGAAGGCTACACCTTC.

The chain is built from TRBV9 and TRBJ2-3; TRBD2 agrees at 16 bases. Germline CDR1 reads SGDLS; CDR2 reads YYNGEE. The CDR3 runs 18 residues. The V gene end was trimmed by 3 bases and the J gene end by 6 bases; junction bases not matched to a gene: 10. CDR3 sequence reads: CASSDGTSGGDGMDTQYF. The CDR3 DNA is TGTGCCAGCAGCGACGGGACTAGCGGGGGGGATGGCATGGATACGCAGTATTTT.

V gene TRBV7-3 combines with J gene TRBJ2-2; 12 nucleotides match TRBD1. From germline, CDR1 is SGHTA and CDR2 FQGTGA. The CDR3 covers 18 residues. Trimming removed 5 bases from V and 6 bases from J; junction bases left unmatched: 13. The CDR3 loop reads CASSPTPLGTGGPGELFF. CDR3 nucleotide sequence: TGTGCCAGCAGCCCTACACCCCTCGGGACAGGGGGCCCCGGGGAGCTGTTTTTT.

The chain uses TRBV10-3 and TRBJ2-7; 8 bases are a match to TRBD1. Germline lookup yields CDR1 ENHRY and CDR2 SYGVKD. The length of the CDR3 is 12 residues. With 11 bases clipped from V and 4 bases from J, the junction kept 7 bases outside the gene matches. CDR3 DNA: TGTGCCCTTATGGACAGGGCTTACGAGCAGTACTTC. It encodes CALMDRAYEQYF.

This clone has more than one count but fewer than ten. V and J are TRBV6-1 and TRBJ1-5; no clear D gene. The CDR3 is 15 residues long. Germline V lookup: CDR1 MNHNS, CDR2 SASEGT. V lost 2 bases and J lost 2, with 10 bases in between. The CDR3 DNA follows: TGTGCCAGCAGTGAATACCGGAGAGGCAATCAGCCCCAGCATTTT. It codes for CASSEYRRGNQPQHF.

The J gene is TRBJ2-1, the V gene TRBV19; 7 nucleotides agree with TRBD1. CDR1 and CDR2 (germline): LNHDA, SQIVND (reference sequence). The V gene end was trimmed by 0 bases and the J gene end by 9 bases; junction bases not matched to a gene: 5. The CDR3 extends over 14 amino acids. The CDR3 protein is CASSIDHRGSEQFF. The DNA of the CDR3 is TGTGCCAGTAGTATAGACCACAGGGGTAGTGAGCAGTTCTTC.

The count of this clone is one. CDR3 sequence reads: CASSDQGNSYEQYF. CDR3 sequence (DNA): TGTGCCAGCAGTGATCAGGGAAACTCCTACGAGCAGTACTTC. The chain carries TRBV2 and TRBJ2-7; D possibly corresponds to TRBD1 (5 bases). The CDR3 has 14 amino acids. Germline lookup yields CDR1 SNHLY and CDR2 FYNNEI. Trimming removed 3 bases from V and 0 bases from J, with 9 bases in between. The full variable domain, in which reference TRBV2 and TRBJ2-7 provide the parts outside the CDR3, is EPEVTQTPSHQVTQMGQEVILRCVPISNHLYFYWYRQILGQKVEFLVSFYNNEISEKSEIFDDQFSVERPDGSNFTLKIRSTKLEDSAMYFCASSDQGNSYEQYFGPGTRLTVT.

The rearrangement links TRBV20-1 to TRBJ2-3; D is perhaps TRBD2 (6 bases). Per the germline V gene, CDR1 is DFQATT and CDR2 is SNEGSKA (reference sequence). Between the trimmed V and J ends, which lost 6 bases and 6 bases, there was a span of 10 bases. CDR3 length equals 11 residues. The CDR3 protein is CSAAGGDTQYF. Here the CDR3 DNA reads TGCAGTGCGGCTGGGGGGGATACGCAGTATTTT.

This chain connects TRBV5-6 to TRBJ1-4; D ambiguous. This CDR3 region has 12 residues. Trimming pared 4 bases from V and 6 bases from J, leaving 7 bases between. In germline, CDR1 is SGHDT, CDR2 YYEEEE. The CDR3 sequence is CASSGRDEKLFF. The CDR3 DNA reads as TGTGCCAGCAGCGGGAGGGATGAAAAACTGTTTTTT.

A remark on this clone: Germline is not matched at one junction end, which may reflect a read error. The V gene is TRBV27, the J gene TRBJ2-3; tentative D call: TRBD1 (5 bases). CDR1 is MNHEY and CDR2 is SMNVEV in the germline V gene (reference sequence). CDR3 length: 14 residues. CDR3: CASSLMQGTDTQYF. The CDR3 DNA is TGTGCCAGCAGTTTAATGCAGGGCACGGATACGCAGTATTTT.

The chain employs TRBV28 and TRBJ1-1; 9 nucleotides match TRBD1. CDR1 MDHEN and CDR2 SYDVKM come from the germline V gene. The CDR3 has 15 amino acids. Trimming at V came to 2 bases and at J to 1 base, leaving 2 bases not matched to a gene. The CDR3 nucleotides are TGTGCCAGCAGTTTAGGGACAGGGCAGAACACTGAAGCTTTCTTT. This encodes CASSLGTGQNTEAFF.

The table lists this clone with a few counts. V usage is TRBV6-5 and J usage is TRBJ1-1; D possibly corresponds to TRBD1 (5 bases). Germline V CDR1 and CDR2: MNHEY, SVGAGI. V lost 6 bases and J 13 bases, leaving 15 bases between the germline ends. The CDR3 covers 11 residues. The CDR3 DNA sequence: TGTGCCAGCAGACAAGGGGCCCGGGTTTTCTTT. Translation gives CASRQGARVFF.

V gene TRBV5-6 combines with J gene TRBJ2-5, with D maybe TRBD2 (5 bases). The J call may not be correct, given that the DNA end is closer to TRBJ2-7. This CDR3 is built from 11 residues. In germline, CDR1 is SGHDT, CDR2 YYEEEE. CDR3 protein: CASSRDYEQYF. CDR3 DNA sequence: TGTGCCAGCAGTCGGGACTACGAGCAGTACTTC.

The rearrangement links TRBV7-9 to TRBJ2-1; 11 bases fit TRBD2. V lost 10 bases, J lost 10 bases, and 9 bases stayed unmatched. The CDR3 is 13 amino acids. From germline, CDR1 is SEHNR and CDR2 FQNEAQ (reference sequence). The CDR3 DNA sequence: TGTGCCACCGTAGCGGGAGGGCTCGTGGAGCAGTTCTTC. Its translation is CATVAGGLVEQFF.

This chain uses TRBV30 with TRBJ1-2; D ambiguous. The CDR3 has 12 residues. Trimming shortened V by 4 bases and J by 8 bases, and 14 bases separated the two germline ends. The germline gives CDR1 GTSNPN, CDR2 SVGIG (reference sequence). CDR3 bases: TGTGCCTGGAAGGTGCGGAAATCGGGCTACACCTTC. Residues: CAWKVRKSGYTF.

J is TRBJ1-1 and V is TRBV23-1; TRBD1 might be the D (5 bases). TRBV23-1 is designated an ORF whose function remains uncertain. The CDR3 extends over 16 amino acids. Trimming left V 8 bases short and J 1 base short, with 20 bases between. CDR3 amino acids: CASLSLERGRNTEAFF. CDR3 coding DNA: TGCGCCAGCTTGTCCTTGGAACGGGGGAGGAACACTGAAGCTTTCTTT.

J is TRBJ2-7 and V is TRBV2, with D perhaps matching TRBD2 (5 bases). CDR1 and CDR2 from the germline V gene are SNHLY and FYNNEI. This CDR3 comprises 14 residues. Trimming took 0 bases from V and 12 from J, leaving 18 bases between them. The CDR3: CASSEARGPGGPYF. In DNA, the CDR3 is TGTGCCAGCAGTGAAGCGAGAGGCCCCGGAGGTCCGTACTTC. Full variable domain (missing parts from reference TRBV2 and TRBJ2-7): EPEVTQTPSHQVTQMGQEVILRCVPISNHLYFYWYRQILGQKVEFLVSFYNNEISEKSEIFDDQFSVERPDGSNFTLKIRSTKLEDSAMYFCASSEARGPGGPYFGPGTRLTVT.

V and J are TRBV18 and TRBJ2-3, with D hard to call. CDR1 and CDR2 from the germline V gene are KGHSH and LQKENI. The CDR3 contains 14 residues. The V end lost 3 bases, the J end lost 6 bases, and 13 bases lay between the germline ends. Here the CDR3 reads CASSPGSRSDTQYF. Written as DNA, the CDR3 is TGTGCCAGCTCACCCGGTTCACGCTCTGATACGCAGTATTTT. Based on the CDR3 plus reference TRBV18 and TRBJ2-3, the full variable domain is NAGVMQNPRHLVRRRGQEARLRCSPMKGHSHVYWYRQLPEEGLKFMVYLQKENIIDESGMPKERFSAEFPKEGPSILRIQQVVRGDSAAYFCASSPGSRSDTQYFGPGTRLTVL.

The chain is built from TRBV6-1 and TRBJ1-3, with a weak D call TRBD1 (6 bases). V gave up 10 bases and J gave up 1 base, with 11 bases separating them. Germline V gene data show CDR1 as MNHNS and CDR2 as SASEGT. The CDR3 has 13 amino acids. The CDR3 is CATVDRSGNTIYF. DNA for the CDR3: TGTGCCACCGTAGACAGGTCTGGAAACACCATATATTTT.

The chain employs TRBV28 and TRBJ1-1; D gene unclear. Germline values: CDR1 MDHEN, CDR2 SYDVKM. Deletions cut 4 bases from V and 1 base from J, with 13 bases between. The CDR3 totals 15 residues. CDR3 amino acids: CASSSPGLGNTEAFF. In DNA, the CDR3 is TGTGCCAGCAGTTCTCCAGGTCTCGGGAACACTGAAGCTTTCTTT.

The CDR3 spells CASSSRRDSYEQYF. In DNA form, the CDR3 reads TGTGCCAGCAGCTCTCGGAGGGACTCCTACGAGCAGTACTTC. The chain carries TRBV13 and TRBJ2-7; tentatively, D is TRBD2 (6 bases). Deletions cut 4 bases from V and 0 bases from J, with 10 bases between. The germline V gene encodes CDR1 PRHDT and CDR2 FYEKMQ (reference sequence). CDR3 length equals 14 residues.

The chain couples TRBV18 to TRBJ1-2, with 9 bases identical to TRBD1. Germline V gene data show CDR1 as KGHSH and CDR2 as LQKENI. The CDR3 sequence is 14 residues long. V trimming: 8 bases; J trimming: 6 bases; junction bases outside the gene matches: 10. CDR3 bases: TGTGCCAGCACCCGGGGACGGACAGGGGATGGCTACACCTTC. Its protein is CASTRGRTGDGYTF.

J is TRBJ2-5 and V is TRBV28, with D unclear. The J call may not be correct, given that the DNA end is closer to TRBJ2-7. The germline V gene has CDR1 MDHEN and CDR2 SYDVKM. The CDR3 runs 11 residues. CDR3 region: CASSFDYEQYF. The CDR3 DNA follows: TGTGCCAGCAGTTTTGACTACGAGCAGTACTTC.

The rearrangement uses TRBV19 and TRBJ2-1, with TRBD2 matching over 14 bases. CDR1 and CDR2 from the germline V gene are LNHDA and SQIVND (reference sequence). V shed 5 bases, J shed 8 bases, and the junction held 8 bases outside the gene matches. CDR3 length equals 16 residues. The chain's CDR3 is CASSLPGLAGVDEQFF. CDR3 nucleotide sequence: TGTGCCAGTAGTCTCCCGGGACTAGCGGGAGTGGATGAGCAGTTCTTC. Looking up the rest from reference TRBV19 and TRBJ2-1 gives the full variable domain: DGGITQSPKYLFRKEGQNVTLSCEQNLNHDAMYWYRQDPGQGLRLIYYSQIVNDFQKGDIAEGYSVSREKKESFPLTVTSAQKNPTAFYLCASSLPGLAGVDEQFFGPGTRLTVL.

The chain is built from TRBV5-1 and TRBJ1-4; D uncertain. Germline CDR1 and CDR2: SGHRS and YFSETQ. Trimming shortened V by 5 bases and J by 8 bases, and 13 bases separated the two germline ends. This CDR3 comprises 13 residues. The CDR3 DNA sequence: TGCGCCAGCAGGGGTGAGGCGGGGGAAAAACTGTTTTTT. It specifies CASRGEAGEKLFF.